Listed below are T cell receptor beta chains from one sample, sequenced in a study of CD8+CD57+ T cells in acquired aplastic anemia. From the reads, TCRdb called clonotypes with MiXCR, one entry per CDR3 protein. The repertoire consists of 150,000 to 180,000 distinct CDR3 sequences, with roughly half occurring once and the leading ten covering over 9.5%. Sequenced: sorted CD4+, CD8+, or CD8+CD57+ T cells (not recorded which) from PBMCs. The source of these receptors is a human donor with aplastic anemia. CDR3s include the opening cysteine and the closing phenylalanine or tryptophan. A D gene is named only where the DNA matches it firmly. Some rows mark clone size as missing; the rest say once, few, many or name a class of expanded clone.

CDR3 DNA: TGTGCCAGTAGTTCCCGGGACAGCTCCTACGAGCAGTACTTC
CDR3 protein: CASSSRDSSYEQYF
clone size: few
J gene: TRBJ2-7
V gene: TRBV19
D gene: TRBD1

CDR3 DNA: TGCAGTGCTAGGGCGGACGGCCGCTCCTACAATGAGCAGTTCTTC
CDR3 protein: CSARADGRSYNEQFF
clone size: NA
J gene: TRBJ2-1
V gene: TRBV20-1
D gene: NA

CDR3 DNA: TGTGCCAGCAGTTACGGGCGAGGTGAAGCTTTCTTT
CDR3 protein: CASSYGRGEAFF
clone size: many
J gene: TRBJ1-1
V gene: TRBV6-6
D gene: NA

CDR3 DNA: TGCGCCAGCAGCCCACAGGTCCCTGGCCAGCCCCAGCATTTT
CDR3 protein: CASSPQVPGQPQHF
clone size: NA
J gene: TRBJ1-5
V gene: TRBV4-3
D gene: NA

CDR3 DNA: TGCAGTGCATCACCGACAGGAGGGGGTCAGCCCCAGCATTTT
CDR3 protein: CSASPTGGGQPQHF
clone size: NA
J gene: TRBJ1-5
V gene: TRBV20-1
D gene: NA

CDR3 DNA: TGTGCCAGCAGTGAATGGATTAATCAGCCCCAGCATTTT
CDR3 protein: CASSEWINQPQHF
clone size: NA
J gene: TRBJ1-5
V gene: TRBV6-1
D gene: NA

CDR3 DNA: TGTGCCAGCAGTGAACGGAGGGGGGGACAGGGGGCCTACAATGAGCAGTTCTTC
CDR3 protein: CASSERRGGQGAYNEQFF
clone size: NA
J gene: TRBJ2-1
V gene: TRBV6-1
D gene: TRBD1

CDR3 DNA: TGTGCCAGCAGCTTAGCGAGGGCGATGAATCTAGATACGCAGTATTTT
CDR3 protein: CASSLARAMNLDTQYF
clone size: many
J gene: TRBJ2-3
V gene: TRBV11-1
D gene: NA

CDR3 DNA: TGCGCCAGCAGCCAAGATCTCGGGACAGGAAACATTCAGTACTTC
CDR3 protein: CASSQDLGTGNIQYF
clone size: NA
J gene: TRBJ2-4
V gene: TRBV4-3
D gene: TRBD1

CDR3 DNA: TGTGCCAGCAGCTGGTTGGGAGACGAGCAGTACTTC
CDR3 protein: CASSWLGDEQYF
clone size: NA
J gene: TRBJ2-7
V gene: TRBV5-6
D gene: NA

CDR3 DNA: TGTGCCAGCAGCGACACAGGGGGTCCGAACACCGGGGAGCTGTTTTTT
CDR3 protein: CASSDTGGPNTGELFF
clone size: few
J gene: TRBJ2-2
V gene: TRBV3-1
D gene: TRBD1

CDR3 DNA: TGTGCCAGTACTCGCGCCCAACTGAACTATGGCTACACCTTC
CDR3 protein: CASTRAQLNYGYTF
clone size: NA
J gene: TRBJ1-2
V gene: TRBV19
D gene: NA

CDR3 DNA: TGTGCCAGCAGTGAGATCGGGGAGCTGTTTTTT
CDR3 protein: CASSEIGELFF
clone size: NA
J gene: TRBJ2-2
V gene: TRBV6-1
D gene: NA

CDR3 DNA: TGTGCCAGCAGCGCACCGGTAGCGGGGGACCATAGCCTGAACACCGGGGAGCTGTTTTTT
CDR3 protein: CASSAPVAGDHSLNTGELFF
clone size: many
J gene: TRBJ2-2
V gene: TRBV9
D gene: TRBD2

CDR3 DNA: TGTGCCAGCAGTCCGGGCCTCGGGGCCTACGAGCAGTACTTC
CDR3 protein: CASSPGLGAYEQYF
clone size: many
J gene: TRBJ2-7
V gene: TRBV12-3/TRBV12-4
D gene: NA

CDR3 DNA: TGTGCCGGGAGGGGTCACGGAAACACCGGGGAGCTGTTTTTT
CDR3 protein: CAGRGHGNTGELFF
clone size: medium-sized
J gene: TRBJ2-2
V gene: TRBV10-3
D gene: TRBD2

CDR3 DNA: TGTGCCAGCAGTTATAGGGCGGGCGAGCAGTACTTC
CDR3 protein: CASSYRAGEQYF
clone size: many
J gene: TRBJ2-7
V gene: TRBV6-5
D gene: NA

CDR3 DNA: TGTGCCAGCAGCCCCGGTGGTAGCGCCAATGAGCAGTTCTTC
CDR3 protein: CASSPGGSANEQFF
clone size: many
J gene: TRBJ2-1
V gene: TRBV9
D gene: NA

CDR3 DNA: TGTGCCAGCGTCGGCAGGGTCAATGAGCAGTTCTTC
CDR3 protein: CASVGRVNEQFF
clone size: few
J gene: TRBJ2-1
V gene: TRBV2
D gene: NA

CDR3 DNA: TGCAGTGCCCTGGACTCCTTAAACTATGGCTACACCTTC
CDR3 protein: CSALDSLNYGYTF
clone size: NA
J gene: TRBJ1-2
V gene: TRBV20-1
D gene: NA

CDR3 DNA: TGTGCCAGCAGTTACTCGAGGGGGGTTGATGAAAAACTGTTTTTT
CDR3 protein: CASSYSRGVDEKLFF
clone size: NA
J gene: TRBJ1-4
V gene: TRBV6-6
D gene: NA

CDR3 DNA: TGTGCCAGCAGCCCCCCCGGGACAGGCACCTACGAGCAGTACTTC
CDR3 protein: CASSPPGTGTYEQYF
clone size: many
J gene: TRBJ2-7
V gene: TRBV2
D gene: TRBD1

CDR3 DNA: TGCAGCTCCCGAGAGGGACAGAGGAACACTGAAGCTTTCTTT
CDR3 protein: CSSREGQRNTEAFF
clone size: NA
J gene: TRBJ1-1
V gene: TRBV29-1
D gene: TRBD1